These 17 T cell receptor beta chains were sequenced from one sample in a study of tumor-infiltrating lymphocytes in oesophageal squamous cell carcinoma (dated by TCRdb to the mid-2010s). The receptor library was made with PCR. These reads were obtained on an Illumina HiSeq 2000. TCRdb reran the public reads through fastp at Q25 and MiXCR, keeping productive beta chains. Rows with a matching CDR3 protein are joined into one entry that keeps the most common DNA and genes. The sample has over 15,000 distinct CDR3 sequences on record, around half of them singletons. The ten largest make up 37% of the sample. The sample taken for sequencing was esophageal tumor tissue. The origin of the receptors is a female donor with esophageal squamous cell carcinoma.

In regard to this clonotype: An end of the junction differs from the germline gene, which may be a read error. CDR3 loop: CASSATPNYGYSF. CDR3 nucleotide sequence: TGTGCCAGCAGTGCCACGCCAAACTATGGCTACTCCTTC. The V and J genes are TRBV28 and TRBJ2-7; D gene unclear. From germline, CDR1 is MDHEN and CDR2 SYDVKM. CDR3 size: 13 residues.

This clonotype was observed at least ten times. This chain links TRBV5-1 with TRBJ2-4, with D possibly being TRBD2 (6 bases). The CDR3 is 16 residues long. Germline CDR1 is SGHRS and CDR2 is YFSETQ. The ends were cut back, 3 bases at V and 0 bases at J, with 13 bases in the middle. The CDR3 region is CASSSGSWGAKNIQYF. The CDR3 bases are TGCGCCAGCAGCTCCGGGAGCTGGGGAGCCAAAAACATTCAGTACTTC.

The gene calls are TRBV7-6 and TRBJ2-3, with D unclear. TRBJ2-7 explains the end of the DNA better; the J call may be wrong. The CDR3 totals 15 residues. Germline CDR1 is SGHVS and CDR2 is FNYEAQ. This CDR3 reads CASSLEAAQYYEQYF. CDR3 sequence (DNA): TGTGCCAGCAGCTTAGAGGCGGCCCAGTATTACGAGCAGTACTTC.

The chain joins TRBV5-1 to TRBJ2-3; D call uncertain. The end of the DNA fits TRBJ2-5 better, so the J call may be wrong. Germline V gives CDR1 SGHRS, CDR2 YFSETQ. This CDR3 has 14 amino acids. CDR3 in DNA: TGCGCCAGCAGCTTGGCGCCAGGTCAAGAGACCCAGTACTTC. Translated, it gives CASSLAPGQETQYF.

The chain employs TRBV7-3 and TRBJ2-2; 8 positions agree with TRBD2. The CDR3 extends over 19 amino acids. From germline, CDR1 is SGHTA and CDR2 FQGTGA. V shed 1 base and J 4 bases; nucleotides not matched to a gene: 14. The CDR3 protein is CASSLRALESGSSTGELFF. DNA of the CDR3: TGTGCCAGCAGCTTAAGGGCCCTTGAAAGCGGGAGCAGCACCGGGGAGCTGTTTTTT.

J is TRBJ1-1 and V is TRBV7-3; 9 bases map to TRBD1. The trim removed 4 bases at V and 5 bases at J, leaving 2 bases unmatched. Germline values: CDR1 SGHTA, CDR2 FQGTGA. The CDR3 covers 13 residues. The CDR3 bases are TGTGCCAGCAGCTGGGGACAGGGAACTGAAGCTTTCTTT. Amino acids: CASSWGQGTEAFF. The full variable domain, in which reference TRBV7-3 and TRBJ1-1 provide the parts outside the CDR3, is GAGVSQTPSNKVTEKGKYVELRCDPISGHTALYWYRQSLGQGPEFLIYFQGTGAADDSGLPNDRFFAVRPEGSVSTLKIQRTERGDSAVYLCASSWGQGTEAFFGQGTRLTVV.

V is TRBV7-3 and J is TRBJ2-7; D may correspond to TRBD1 or TRBD2 (6 bases each). Matching the DNA end better, TRBJ2-5 makes the J call doubtful. The CDR3 spans 13 residues. Germline V gene lookup returns CDR1 SGHTA and CDR2 FQGTGA. Written as DNA, the CDR3 is TGTGCCAGCAGCTCACAGGGAGGAGAGACCCAGTACTTC. Translating it yields CASSSQGGETQYF.

The genes are TRBV7-9 and TRBJ2-7, with TRBD1 matching 10 bases. The CDR3 runs to 15 residues. Losses at the gene ends were 5 bases for V and 4 bases for J; bases not matched to a gene: 8. The germline gives CDR1 SEHNR, CDR2 FQNEAQ (reference sequence). In DNA form, the CDR3 reads TGTGCCAGCAGCAAAACGACGGGACAGGGGTACGAGCAGTACTTC. Residues: CASSKTTGQGYEQYF.

The chain combines TRBV11-2 with TRBJ2-1, with 7 bases identical to TRBD2. CDR1 and CDR2 from the germline V gene are SGHAT and FQNNGV. The CDR3 totals 15 residues. J lost 4 bases, V lost 3 bases, and 6 bases had no gene match. The CDR3 spells CASSLVAGAYNEQFF. Written as DNA, the CDR3 is TGTGCCAGCAGCTTGGTAGCGGGCGCTTACAATGAGCAGTTCTTC.

The J gene is TRBJ1-6, the V gene TRBV12-3 or TRBV12-4; possible D gene TRBD1, 6 bases. The CDR3 contains 16 residues. Trimming took off 5 bases at V and 1 base at J, with 12 bases between the two ends. The CDR3: CASSQQGGSYNSPLHF. In nucleotides, the CDR3 is TGTGCCAGCAGTCAACAGGGAGGGTCCTATAATTCACCCCTCCACTTT.

This clonotype was counted ten times or more. The chain uses TRBV5-1 and TRBJ2-3; D may be TRBD1 (6 bases). This CDR3 is built from 15 residues. V was clipped by 5 bases and J by 5 bases, with 18 bases between them. Germline V gives CDR1 SGHRS, CDR2 YFSETQ. The CDR3 region is CASRRLQGGGDTQYF. CDR3 DNA sequence: TGCGCCAGCAGGCGTCTACAGGGTGGCGGAGATACGCAGTATTTT.

This chain joins TRBV6-6 and TRBJ2-6, with a possible D match to TRBD2 (5 bases). The DNA matches TRBJ2-7 better at its end, which makes the J call doubtful. From germline, CDR1 is MNHNY and CDR2 SVGAGI (reference sequence). This CDR3 has 14 amino acids. CDR3: CASSYSNGIYEQYF. The CDR3, as DNA: TGTGCCAGCAGTTACTCGAACGGGATCTACGAGCAGTACTTC.

The CDR3 protein is CASSVQGYTGELFF. CDR3 nucleotides: TGTGCCAGCAGCGTGCAGGGTTACACCGGGGAGCTGTTTTTT. The chain combines TRBV11-2 with TRBJ2-2; D is perhaps TRBD1 (5 bases). Germline V gene sequence: CDR1 SGHAT, CDR2 FQNNGV. V gave up 5 bases and J gave up 3 bases, with 10 bases separating them. There are 14 residues in the CDR3.

The chain carries TRBV7-2 and TRBJ2-3; D unresolved. The CDR3 covers 15 residues. With 7 bases removed from V and 0 bases from J, the gap between germline ends came to 14 bases. Germline V gene lookup returns CDR1 SGHTA and CDR2 FQGNSA. The CDR3 loop is CASIPLGRSTDTQYF. The CDR3 DNA sequence: TGTGCCAGCATCCCCTTGGGAAGGAGCACAGATACGCAGTATTTT.

This clonotype has just a few counts. The gene calls are TRBV7-2 and TRBJ2-5; D perhaps matches TRBD2 (6 bases). The closer fit of TRBJ2-1 to the DNA end suggests the J call may be wrong. The germline V gene encodes CDR1 SGHTA and CDR2 FQGNSA. CDR3 length equals 14 residues. The CDR3 region has the DNA TGTGCCAGCAGCTTAGCTGGGACTCTAAATGAGCAGTTCTTC. This gives the protein CASSLAGTLNEQFF.

The chain couples TRBV6-6 to TRBJ1-2; 7 bases are a match to TRBD1. The CDR3 sequence is 14 residues long. J was trimmed by 4 bases and V by 7 bases; bases with no gene match: 9. Germline CDR1 is MNHNY and CDR2 is SVGAGI (reference sequence). CDR3 in DNA: TGTGCCAGCACCGCAGGGACAGCTAGCTATGGCTACACCTTC. Translation gives CASTAGTASYGYTF.

This clonotype was seen ten or more times. The V gene is TRBV7-9, the J gene TRBJ2-1; TRBD1 matches 9 bases. This CDR3 region has 17 residues. CDR1 is SEHNR and CDR2 is FQNEAQ in the germline V gene (reference sequence). The ends lost 4 bases at V and 6 bases at J; junction bases unmatched: 13. In DNA form, the CDR3 reads TGTGCCAGCAGCTCCAGGACCGGGACAGGGACTCGCAATGAGCAGTTCTTC. Translated: CASSSRTGTGTRNEQFF.